Below are 25 T cell receptor beta chains sequenced from a single sample in a study of regulatory T cells in long-lasting Graves disease. Documented time point: newly diagnosed GD, antithyroid drugs for less than 3 months. Following extraction of RNA from PBMCs, that RNA was used to make the TCR library. CDR3 regions were amplified by Arm-PCR using iRepertoire HTBI primers to build TCR beta libraries. TCRdb analysed the multiplex PCR reads with MiXCR anew, one entry per CDR3 protein. This sample yields 500,000 or so distinct CDR3 sequences, of which 15% to 20% are seen a single time; over 9% belongs to the top ten. This sample was also put to use in a study of T cells in Graves' hyperthyroidism and ophthalmopathy.

Sequencing was performed on peripheral blood mononuclear cells (PBMCs), taken at new diagnosis, from a patient treated with antithyroid drugs. These receptors were obtained from a man aged 35 to 55 with Graves disease.

Concerning this clonotype itself: Germline and junction disagree at one end, which may indicate a read error. The CDR3 loop reads CASSLGTSGTYERYF. The CDR3 nucleotides are TGTGCCAGCAGCCTTGGGACTAGCGGGACTTACGAGCGGTACTTC. The V and J genes are TRBV2 and TRBJ2-7; 13 bases are shared with TRBD2. Germline CDR1 is SNHLY and CDR2 is FYNNEI. The CDR3 totals 15 residues.

The gene calls are TRBV20-1 and TRBJ1-5, with D perhaps TRBD1 (6 bases). The V end lost 3 bases, the J end lost 1 base, and 10 bases lay between the germline ends. The CDR3 extends over 14 amino acids. Per the germline V gene, CDR1 is DFQATT and CDR2 is SNEGSKA (reference sequence). CDR3 nucleotides: TGCAGTGCTAGCTCAGGGGTAAGCAATCAGCCCCAGCATTTT. Translated: CSASSGVSNQPQHF.

The chain is built from TRBV20-1 and TRBJ1-4; unclear D gene. Per germline, CDR1 DFQATT and CDR2 SNEGSKA (reference sequence). The CDR3 totals 15 residues. With 0 bases removed from V and 0 bases from J, the gap between germline ends came to 8 bases. The CDR3 DNA sequence: TGCAGTGCTAGAGATCCACGAACAACTAATGAAAAACTGTTTTTT. It encodes CSARDPRTTNEKLFF.

Concerning this clonotype itself: As the CDR3 is not closed by the conserved phenylalanine or tryptophan, this likely results from a read error. CDR3 amino acids: CASSENGGQPQHL. The CDR3 bases are TGTGCCAGCAGTGAAAACGGGGGGCAGCCCCAGCATCTT. The chain is built from TRBV2 and TRBJ1-5; D possibly corresponds to TRBD1 (5 bases). V lost 2 bases, J lost 7 bases, and 9 bases lay in between. The CDR3 spans 13 residues. Germline V CDR1 and CDR2: SNHLY, FYNNEI.

This chain connects TRBV6-2 or TRBV6-3 to TRBJ1-1; D is perhaps TRBD1 (6 bases). The CDR3 spans 14 residues. Per germline, CDR1 MNHEY and CDR2 SVGEGT. Trimming shortened V by 6 bases and J by 1 base, and 12 bases separated the two germline ends. The CDR3 coding sequence is TGTGCCAGCAGAATAGGACAGACGAACACTGAAGCTTTCTTT. Its protein product is CASRIGQTNTEAFF.

The V gene is TRBV28, the J gene TRBJ1-5; D not certain. Germline CDR1 is MDHEN and CDR2 is SYDVKM. This CDR3 contains 14 residues. The germline V and J ends were trimmed by 2 bases and 4 bases, with 9 bases remaining between them. The CDR3 DNA is TGTGCCAGCAGTTTACTAACAGTTAATCAGCCCCAGCATTTT. Amino acids: CASSLLTVNQPQHF.

The chain recombines TRBV18 with TRBJ2-7, with TRBD2 matching 9 bases. The germline V gene has CDR1 KGHSH and CDR2 LQKENI. The CDR3 sequence is 15 residues long. V lost 2 bases to trimming and J lost 7 bases; unmatched junction nucleotides: 9. CDR3 bases: TGTGCCAGCTCACCATTTAGAGCGGGAGGTGGTGAGCAGTACTTC. It translates to CASSPFRAGGGEQYF.

This clonotype was counted only a few times. The chain links TRBV6-1 to TRBJ2-7; a weak D match, TRBD2 (7 bases). Trimming left V 7 bases short and J 4 bases short, with 17 bases between. Germline CDR1 and CDR2: MNHNS and SASEGT. The CDR3 has 14 amino acids. DNA for the CDR3: TGTGCCAGCAATACAGGAGGGGGGGGGTACGAGCAGTACTTC. Encoded protein: CASNTGGGGYEQYF.

This clonotype was detected a few times. The CDR3 reads CASSQVGVNTGELFF. Written as DNA, the CDR3 is TGCGCCAGCAGCCAAGTAGGAGTTAACACCGGGGAGCTGTTTTTT. The chain employs TRBV4-1 and TRBJ2-2; D unclear. The CDR3 spans 15 residues. Germline loops: CDR1 MGHRA, CDR2 YSYEKL. Deletions cut 1 base from V and 2 bases from J, with 8 bases between.

This clonotype was picked up one time. A read error may account for a junction end that differs from germline. This sequence joins TRBV4-1 and TRBJ2-2; 10 positions agree with TRBD1. CDR1 and CDR2 (germline): MGHRA, YSYEKL. The CDR3 covers 16 residues. CDR3 region: CASSQDGRRGTGALFF. Written as DNA, the CDR3 is TGTGCCAGCAGCCAAGATGGGCGTCGGGGGACAGGGGCCCTGTTTTTT.

This clonotype has at least ten counts. This chain uses TRBV28 with TRBJ2-7, with D possibly TRBD2 on 7 matching bases. The CDR3 consists of 16 residues. Germline loops: CDR1 MDHEN, CDR2 SYDVKM. V lost 5 bases, J lost 2 bases, and 19 bases lay in between. Here the CDR3 reads CASSEGGRGPTYEQYF. CDR3 sequence (DNA): TGTGCCAGCAGTGAGGGGGGGCGGGGCCCAACCTACGAGCAGTACTTC.

V usage is TRBV6-1 and J usage is TRBJ2-7, with 8 bases aligning to TRBD2. J gave up 2 bases and V 7 bases, and 7 bases lay outside the gene matches. Germline V gives CDR1 MNHNS, CDR2 SASEGT. The CDR3 covers 14 residues. This CDR3 is CASTATSETYEQYF. CDR3 coding DNA: TGTGCCAGCACCGCGACTAGCGAAACCTACGAGCAGTACTTC.

This clonotype was found a few times. In nucleotides, the CDR3 is TGTGCCACCGCAGCGGGAGGAACCTACAATGAGCAGTTCTTC. Translated: CATAAGGTYNEQFF. The chain combines TRBV10-3 with TRBJ2-1, with TRBD2 identical over 9 bases. This CDR3 comprises 14 residues. Trimming took 10 bases from V and 2 from J; bases not matched to a gene: 6. The V gene's germline CDR1 is ENHRY and CDR2 SYGVKD.

With respect to this clonotype: This may stem from a read error, because a much larger clone lies one nucleotide away. The chain combines TRBV2 with TRBJ2-7, with 9 bases that match TRBD2. The ends lost 8 bases at V and 6 bases at J; junction bases unmatched: 8. The CDR3 consists of 13 residues. The germline gives CDR1 SNHLY, CDR2 FYNNEI. The CDR3 is CASGPGTSIEQYF. Written as DNA, the CDR3 is TGTGCCAGCGGTCCCGGGACTAGCATCGAGCAGTACTTC.

The rearrangement joins TRBV7-9 to TRBJ2-5; 7 nucleotides line up with TRBD1. CDR1 is SEHNR and CDR2 is FQNEAQ in the germline V gene (reference sequence). V was clipped by 5 bases and J by 2 bases; unmatched bases: 8. CDR3 length: 15 residues. Here the CDR3 reads CASSLWTGWQETQYF. Here the CDR3 DNA reads TGTGCCAGCAGCCTCTGGACAGGCTGGCAAGAGACCCAGTACTTC.

This clonotype showed up many times. The chain joins TRBV18 to TRBJ2-1; D uncertain. The CDR3 runs 15 residues. Trimming left V 3 bases short and J 4 bases short, with 13 bases between. Germline V lookup: CDR1 KGHSH, CDR2 LQKENI. The CDR3 loop is CASSPSLDRYNEQFF. DNA for the CDR3: TGTGCCAGCTCACCCTCCCTGGACCGTTACAATGAGCAGTTCTTC.

This clonotype has a count of ten or more. The chain combines TRBV30 with TRBJ2-7; D is unclear. CDR1 is GTSNPN and CDR2 is SVGIG in the germline V gene (reference sequence). Trimming removed 0 bases from V and 4 bases from J, with 4 bases in between. This CDR3 spans 11 amino acids. The CDR3 region has the DNA TGTGCCTGGAGTGTAAATTACGAGCAGTACTTC. It yields the protein CAWSVNYEQYF.

This clonotype was found many times. The gene calls are TRBV15 and TRBJ2-1; D is perhaps TRBD1 or TRBD2 (6 bases each). The V and J ends lost 1 base and 4 bases respectively, with 17 bases between them. CDR1 and CDR2 (germline): LNHNV, YYDKDF (reference sequence). The CDR3 sequence is 17 residues long. CDR3 DNA sequence: TGTGCCACCAGCAGAGGGGGCGGAGGGGGGATTTACAATGAGCAGTTCTTC. It yields the protein CATSRGGGGGIYNEQFF.

On this clonotype: A read error may explain this, as a much larger clone is one base away. The chain joins TRBV6-5 to TRBJ1-5; D remains unclear. The CDR3 has 14 amino acids. Germline CDR1 and CDR2: MNHEY and SVGAGI. CDR3 bases: TGTGCCTGCAGTTACGGGTTTGGCAATCAGCCCCAGCATTTT. It yields the protein CACSYGFGNQPQHF.

Comments on this clonotype: A far larger clone is a single base away, which makes a read error likely. The V and J genes are TRBV10-3 and TRBJ2-7; 8 bases fit TRBD2. The V segment lost 2 bases and the J segment 7 bases; nucleotides outside the gene matches: 13. The germline V gene encodes CDR1 ENHRY and CDR2 SYGVKD. The CDR3 sequence is 16 residues long. CDR3 residues: CAISEDSGSSYNEQYF. The DNA of the CDR3 is TGTGCCATCAGTGAGGACAGCGGGAGTTCCTACAATGAGCAGTACTTC.

The table lists this clonotype with many counts. The V call is TRBV18, the J call TRBJ2-2; D perhaps matches TRBD2 (6 bases). This CDR3 has 14 residues. Germline V CDR1 and CDR2: KGHSH, LQKENI. V gave up 7 bases and J gave up 2 bases, with 11 bases separating them. CDR3 loop: CASWRGTNTGELFF. CDR3 in DNA: TGTGCCAGCTGGAGGGGAACTAACACCGGGGAGCTGTTTTTT.

The rearrangement links TRBV6-1 to TRBJ2-5, with 7 bases lining up with TRBD1. Germline CDR1 MNHNS, CDR2 SASEGT. This CDR3 contains 15 residues. The V gene end was trimmed by 5 bases and the J gene end by 0 bases; junction bases not matched to a gene: 6. CDR3 amino acids: CASSKQTGYQETQYF. CDR3 DNA: TGTGCCAGCAGTAAACAGACAGGGTACCAAGAGACCCAGTACTTC.

This clonotype came up many times. V usage is TRBV30 and J usage is TRBJ2-7, with D possibly TRBD2 on 5 matching bases. The CDR3 length is 12 residues. The germline CDR1 and CDR2 sequences are GTSNPN and SVGIG (reference sequence). V lost 5 bases to trimming and J lost 3 bases, with 11 bases between them. CDR3 amino acids: CAWSVGSYEQYF. The CDR3 nucleotides are TGTGCCTGGTCGGTGGGGAGCTACGAGCAGTACTTC.

This clonotype was seen ten or more times. V is TRBV15 and J is TRBJ2-5; D is undetermined. The ends were cut back, 0 bases at V and 4 bases at J, with 12 bases in the middle. The CDR3 sequence is 15 residues long. Germline V gene lookup returns CDR1 LNHNV and CDR2 YYDKDF (reference sequence). The CDR3 nucleotides are TGTGCCACCAGCAGAGATGATCCAGAACCAGAGACCCAGTACTTC. Encoded protein: CATSRDDPEPETQYF.

This clonotype appeared a few times. This chain connects TRBV5-1 to TRBJ2-2, with TRBD2 identical over 7 bases. Losses at the gene ends were 2 bases for V and 0 bases for J; bases not matched to a gene: 4. Germline V gene lookup returns CDR1 SGHRS and CDR2 YFSETQ. This CDR3 has 16 amino acids. The CDR3 bases are TGCGCCAGCAGCTTACCGGGACTAACGAACACCGGGGAGCTGTTTTTT. Translating gives CASSLPGLTNTGELFF.